The text below deals with one T cell receptor beta chain. No antigen is known for it. Base quality data are lacking; no much larger clone is found one base away. The germline V gene yields MNHNS for CDR1 and SASEGT for CDR2. Trimmed from V: 5 bases; trimmed from J: 4 bases; junction bases lacking a gene match: 10. The CDR3, cysteine through phenylalanine, is 15 amino acids long. Only CDR3 DNA is held: 45 bases, read in frame from base 1. These data belong to a study of metastatic and nonmetastatic thyroid tumors (dated by TCRdb to the early 2020s). For context, the study as a whole: Repertoires from peripheral blood and from tumor or nodule tissue samples of malignant and benign thyroid patients were compared. The investigation overall reported the following: In both blood and tumor samples, malignant tumors were reported to have significantly higher TCR beta diversity than benign nodules.

Before undergoing thyroid surgery, none of the patients had been given any kind of treatment. The study retrospectively analysed patient clinical samples collected from about 2012 to 2019 using T-cell receptor beta sequencing. The library was produced with PCR. The reads were generated on an Illumina HiSeq 4000. The TCR beta-chain CDR3 region of each patient was profiled by high-throughput sequencing. The original methods were these. CDR3 differences across clinicopathological groups were used to build a classifier for discriminating distant-metastatic papillary thyroid cancer patients. To measure repertoire diversity the researchers used the Shannon index, while the Morisita-Horn index served to gauge how similar the tumor and blood repertoires were. TCRdb took the public reads, trimmed them with fastp at Q25, ran MiXCR for clone calling and kept in-frame beta chains. TCRdb, rather than the study authors, made the V and J calls. Here the sample has some 26,000 clones; over 25% occur a single time. Approximately 20% of the sample is held by the ten biggest clonotypes.

This sequence originates from a male donor with papillary thyroid cancer or a benign thyroid nodule (not recorded which). Some clones in this sample may be carry-over from other donors' samples. The sample consisted of blood. In this chain, TRBV6-1 is recombined with TRBJ1-2, with 7 middle bases fitting TRBD1. The CDR3 protein: CASSSTTGTIYGYTF. The nucleotide sequence is given as TGTGCCAGCAGTTCGACGACAGGGACTATCTATGGCTACACCTTC.